This TCR beta chain was obtained from a study of response to subunit inactivated influenza vaccine. Regarding the study as a whole: The authors put forward the suggestion that each seasonal influenza vaccination may bring in only a limited number of new T cells.

This CDR3 has 15 residues. The germline V gene encodes CDR1 ENHRY and CDR2 SYGVKD. V was pared by 2 bases and J by 2 bases, with 11 bases between. Via MiXCR, TCRdb re-called the RT-PCR reads, giving one row per CDR3 protein. Seen here are over 800,000 distinct CDR3 sequences, 21% observed once, and the top ten hold more than 8.5%. With respect to this clonotype: Antigen specificity is unknown.

The rearrangement joins TRBV10-3 to TRBJ2-3; no definite D call. The TCR originated in a man in his fifties or sixties who received an inactivated influenza vaccine. The starting material was PBMCs from blood, obtained approximately 5 days after vaccination. The CDR3 DNA sequence: TGTGCCATCAGTGAGGTAGAGCGCTCCACAGATACGCAGTATTTT. Translating it yields CAISEVERSTDTQYF.